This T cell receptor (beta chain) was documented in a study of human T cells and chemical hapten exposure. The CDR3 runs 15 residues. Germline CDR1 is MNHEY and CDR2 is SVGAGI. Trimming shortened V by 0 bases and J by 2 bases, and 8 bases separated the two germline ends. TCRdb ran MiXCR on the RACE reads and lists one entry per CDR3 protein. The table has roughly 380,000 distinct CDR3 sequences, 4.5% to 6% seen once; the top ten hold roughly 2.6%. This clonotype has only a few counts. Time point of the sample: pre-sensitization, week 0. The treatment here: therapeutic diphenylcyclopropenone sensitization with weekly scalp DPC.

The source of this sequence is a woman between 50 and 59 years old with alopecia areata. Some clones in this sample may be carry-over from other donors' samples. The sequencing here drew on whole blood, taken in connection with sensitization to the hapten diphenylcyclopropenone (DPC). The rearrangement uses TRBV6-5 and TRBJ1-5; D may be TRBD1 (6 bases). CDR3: CASSYSGGRNQPQHF. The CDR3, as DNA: TGTGCCAGCAGTTACTCAGGGGGGCGCAATCAGCCCCAGCATTTT.